Sequencing of this T cell receptor beta chain was carried out in a study of cytomegalovirus exposure and HLA in healthy donors (dated by TCRdb to 2016 to 2017). Context from the whole study: According to an earlier analysis of a few hundred of the donors, about 180 million T cells yielded roughly 110 million unique TCR beta sequences and more than 250 Gb of sequence data. An early release that covered about 600 HLA-typed donors contained around 300 gigabases of sequencing data and tens of millions of unique TCR sequences. Of the 300 to 500 genotyped donors, over 80% were placed in the genetic ancestry cluster associated with self-reported Caucasian donors. The study was designed to test whether signatures of past pathogen exposure could be identified by cataloging public T cell receptors. The T cell repertoires of around 670 subjects were profiled by immunosequencing and related to cytomegalovirus serostatus. Besides the first cohort of about 730 subjects, a separate validation cohort made up of roughly 130 different subjects was used. To predict cytomegalovirus infection status, the study brought together high-throughput TCR immunosequencing, statistical association of individual TCRs with disease status, and machine learning. To study patterns of TCR occurrence, a later analysis re-analyzed previously published TCR beta repertoires from 500 to 850 donors and added high-resolution HLA genotyping. The later analysis used no new phenotypic data to find candidate immune exposures, relying instead on TCR beta sequences and their occurrence across donors. In an earlier analysis of roughly 540 of the donors, high-throughput TCR beta sequencing was used to judge whether each TCR beta V gene segment behaved as functional or pseudogenic. Donor age, sex, ethnicity and CMV serostatus were compiled alongside the repertoire data. Genome-wide SNP genotypes for about three fifths of the roughly 670 donors were used in a later genetic analysis, which treated that subset as a discovery cohort. Every repertoire in the discovery cohort had been generated on one and the same sequencing platform. HLA typing covered class I and class II loci at four-digit resolution. Typing coverage varied by locus: 629-630 donors for A, B, C, DRB1 and DQB1; 522 for DQA1; approximately 610 for DPA1; around 490 for DPB1. About five DR-DQ haplotypes were treated as single units for association and clustering because of strong linkage in the cohort. Across 398 genotyped donors of the cohort, an average of approximately 200,000 unique TCR beta nucleotide sequences per donor were sequenced, and roughly a sixth of those sequences were non-productive. Broad study findings and their caveats: While some public TCRs were present in many individuals, most TCR sequences turned up only very rarely across donors. For the cohort, immune exposure information was limited to CMV serostatus. Roughly 15 rarely observed V segments, including chromosome 9 orphons, were excluded from the earlier analysis of just under 600 of the donors because counts were too low. Some IMGT-functional V segments, including TRBV6-2 and TRBV6-3, could not be told apart with the 87-base-pair reads, so those segments were excluded. Compared with the roughly 710-donor mean, donors in an Asian-associated ancestry cluster had fewer N-insertions in productive TCRs, according to a later genetic analysis. Presence/absence analyses assumed roughly uniform sequencing depth across donors, an assumption that may not hold. In a later analysis, several top co-occurrence clusters were reported to appear linked to parvovirus B19, influenza, CMV and Epstein-Barr virus. An earlier analysis of roughly 570 of the donors showed that most TCR beta V segments appeared in productive rearrangements either about 87% or about 30% of the time, which broadly matched IMGT annotations. Correlated functional status among segregating V segments might reflect linkage disequilibrium, but an unknown experimental factor could not be ruled out. In a later genetic analysis, a missense DCLRE1C variant was associated with V-gene and J-gene trimming of TCR beta chains, and the association was replicated in an independent cohort. Three of the identified cytomegalovirus-associated TCR beta chains were confirmed in vitro to be specific for cytomegalovirus antigens. Strong co-occurrence of HLA alleles, especially DR and DQ, made assigning TCR associations to individual alleles difficult. Most CMV-associated TCR beta chains appeared to be HLA-restricted in a later analysis, and the HLA associations seemed to be driven largely by CMV exposure. A total of 164 TCR beta chains were listed by the study as associated with cytomegalovirus. It was suggested by the authors that the approach could potentially be generalized to other disease states and immunological phenotypes. In a later analysis, HLA-associated TCR beta chains were found to be more clonally expanded and to have lower generation probabilities than equally common non-associated chains. A cluster of highly shared sequence variants was judged likely to be a technical artifact of the sequencing pipeline. A further reported finding was that TCR beta sequences accurately predicted the HLA-A and HLA-B alleles for most subjects in the first cohort. In a later analysis, some 17,000 TCR beta sequences were associated with specific HLA alleles at a false discovery rate of 0.05. A later analysis found that TCR association rates varied across HLA loci, with DRB1 alleles showing the most associated TCRs and HLA-C alleles the fewest. The classifier was reported to diagnose cytomegalovirus status with high specificity and sensitivity in both the original cohort and the validation cohort. The cohort was sequenced for TCR beta chains only, and without alpha or paired-chain data the features that could be detected were limited. Because some donors lacked HLA typing at each locus, the association tests relied only on the typed subset.

Turning to this clone: Its antigen remains unidentified. Base qualities are not at hand, and no much larger clone is one base apart.

Receptor amplification or capture employed the immunoSEQ multiplex PCR assay. For the multiplex PCR, a mixture combining 60 forward primers for TCR Vbeta segments and 13 reverse primers for TCR Jbeta segments was used. The CDR3 region of rearranged TCR beta genes was amplified from genomic DNA with a multiplex PCR assay. Amplified TCR beta libraries were sequenced as 87-base-pair reads on the Illumina HiSeq System. Per the authors' processing: A later analysis counted some 80 million unique TCR beta chains across the 550 to 700 repertoires, and some 11 million of these chains were shared by at least two donors. Raw reads were error-corrected and collapsed into unique sequences by a nearest-neighbor algorithm in which closely related sequences were merged to remove PCR and sequencing errors. CDR3 sequences were aligned to IMGT reference sequences to assign V, D and J gene segments. For a sequence to be retained, a match of at least six nucleotides was required to both a V gene segment and a J gene segment. A rearrangement was called productive if the CDR3 had no stop codons and remained in frame with V and J, and every other rearrangement was called non-productive. Following IMGT convention, CDR3 was defined as the stretch from the second conserved V-encoded cysteine up to the conserved J-encoded phenylalanine. Sequences without an unambiguous match to a single V gene segment were excluded from the earlier analysis of about 630 of the donors. An earlier analysis of a few hundred of the donors classified V segments as functional when productive rearrangements were above 56.7% and as segregating when the standard deviation between donors was above 5%. A statistical classification framework was developed to diagnose cytomegalovirus status using the catalog of TCR beta chain sequences. In a later analysis, V and J genes were assigned by comparing TCR nucleotide sequences against IMGT/GENE-DB human TR gene sequences. The TCRdist pipeline was used in a later analysis to assign CDR3 sequences and most-parsimonious VDJ recombination scenarios. In a later analysis, each TCR beta chain was defined by its CDR3 amino acid sequence together with its V-gene family, and reads without a unique V-gene family were excluded. In a later analysis, approximately 590 highly shared, low-generation-probability nucleotide sequences were removed to address suspected cross-contamination and a sequencing artifact. For each public chain, a later analysis derived a clonal expansion index from normalized ranks of inferred template counts within each repertoire. Generation probabilities in a later analysis came from a VDJ recombination model fitted to out-of-frame rearrangements, and those results were checked against IGoR. In a later analysis, TCR-TCR, TCR-HLA and TCR-CMV co-occurrence was scored with hypergeometric tests, and a repertoire-size bias correction was applied to TCR pairs. A later analysis estimated false discovery rates by permuting HLA or CMV assignments 20 times. In a later analysis, co-occurring TCRs were grouped with DBSCAN, and TCRdist sequence similarity was added when clustering was performed within HLA-allele-positive subsets. For co-occurrence clustering, repertoires with fewer than 30,000 or more than 120,000 public chains were excluded, along with about five repertoires with anomalous nucleotide sharing. The clones in this table, taken by TCRdb from immuneACCESS, are in-frame only. Not every clone is retained; where verified, under half of the shortfall comes from an unresolved V gene, and the cause of the rest is unknown. V, J and clone size are taken as reported in that table, and D and trimming were inferred from the DNA itself. This sample holds about 160,000 clones; nearly 80% were observed only once. The ten largest clones represent about 9.5% of the sample.

The cohort was made up of 666 healthy bone marrow donors. At the time of sampling, every cohort member was nominally healthy, though immune exposures that went unrecorded were likely present. The donor was CMV seropositive and belonged to the group of over 250 seropositive cohort members. Every donor gave a peripheral blood sample, and the peripheral blood mononuclear cells from that sample were used for TCR beta sequencing. Genomic DNA extraction from the blood cell samples was performed with the Qiagen DNeasy Blood Extraction Kit. The CDR3 measures 11 amino acids from cysteine to phenylalanine. The sequence is cut down to CDR3 DNA, 33 bases in frame from base 1. Based on the germline V gene (reference sequence), the CDR1 and CDR2 sequences are SEHNR and FQNEAQ. Cut back by 5 bases and 8 bases, the V and J ends lie 4 bases apart.

This clonotype originated in a man aged 18-30 years in good health and CMV-seropositive. This receptor chain uses TRBV7-9 and TRBJ2-6; no confident D gene assignment can be made. The sample was PBMCs. The DNA sequence reads TGTGCCAGCAGCCCCACCAACGTCCTGACTTTC. The translation is CASSPTNVLTF.